This note documents a single T cell receptor beta chain sequence. The table came from immunoSEQ multiplex PCR; TCRdb's copy has only in-frame clones and leaves some out. The sample contains fewer than 75,000 clones, around 90% of which appear only once. The sample belongs to a study of T cell changes during pregnancy in multiple sclerosis. The CDR3 has 18 amino acids. Germline V gene data show CDR1 as LNHNV and CDR2 as YYDKDF (reference sequence). J lost 1 base, V lost 0 bases, and 11 bases had no gene match. This sequence originates from a female donor in good health, enrolled as a control in a pregnancy study. The rearrangement uses TRBV15 and TRBJ1-1, with 7 bases identical to TRBD1. This specimen was peripheral blood, taken after pregnancy. This chain's CDR3 is CATSRDIIRRQGNTEAFF. DNA of the CDR3: TGTGCCACCAGCAGAGATATAATTAGGAGACAGGGGAACACTGAAGCTTTCTTT.